The rows below give T cell receptor beta chains drawn from one sample of a study of blood T cells in healthy people across ages. Each CDR3 protein is one row after TCRdb ran MiXCR on the 5' RACE reads. The sample consists of around 800,000 distinct CDR3 sequences, 40% to 50% of them appearing once. Sequencing was done on a sample of blood. The receptors were gathered from a man in his 60s in good health. CDR3s include the opening cysteine and the closing phenylalanine or tryptophan. Fields, in order: V gene, clone size, J gene, D gene, CDR3 DNA, CDR3 protein. A D gene is named only where the DNA matches it firmly. Only some rows state a clone size, as once, few, many or a class for expanded clones.

>TRBV7-2|NA|TRBJ2-5|TRBD1
TGTGCCAGCAGCTTAGGGACAGGGGTGGAGAAAGAGACCCAGTACTTC
CASSLGTGVEKETQYF
>TRBV5-6|many|TRBJ2-1|TRBD2
TGTGCCAGCAGTTGGGGACTAGCGGGAGGTGAGCAGTTCTTC
CASSWGLAGGEQFF
>TRBV20-1|few|TRBJ2-7|NA
TGCAGTGCTAGAGTCGAAGACAAGGGGATCTCCTACGAGCAGTACTTC
CSARVEDKGISYEQYF
>TRBV7-2|NA|TRBJ2-3|NA
TGTGCCAGCAGCTTGGAGCGTCCACGGGCAGATACGCAGTATTTT
CASSLERPRADTQYF
>TRBV5-6|NA|TRBJ2-3|NA
TGCGCCAGCAGCTTTAGGCAGGGGATAGATACGCAGTATTTT
CASSFRQGIDTQYF
>TRBV7-2|NA|TRBJ1-1|NA
TGTGCCAGCAGCTTAAGCCGAAACCTAGAAGCTTTCTTT
CASSLSRNLEAFF
>TRBV19|NA|TRBJ2-5|TRBD1
TGTGCCAGTAACAACAAGGGCGTCGGGACAGGGGGGCAAGAGACCCAGTACTTC
CASNNKGVGTGGQETQYF
>TRBV4-1|once|TRBJ1-6|NA
TGCGCCAGCAGCCAAGATTTTCCAGGGGTTTACTCACCCCTCCACTTT
CASSQDFPGVYSPLHF
>TRBV5-1|NA|TRBJ2-6|TRBD2
TGCGCCAGCAGTTGGAGCGGGGGGGCCCTTGGGGCCAACGTCCTGACTTTC
CASSWSGGALGANVLTF
>TRBV4-3|few|TRBJ2-1|NA
TGCGCCAGCAGCCAAAGAGGAGGGGTAAGCAATGAGCAGTTCTTC
CASSQRGGVSNEQFF
>TRBV20-1|NA|TRBJ2-1|TRBD1
TGCAGTGCTAGAGATACGACTTCCGGGACAGCTATTTACAATGAGCAGTTCTTC
CSARDTTSGTAIYNEQFF
>TRBV20-1|NA|TRBJ1-4|NA
TGCAGTGCTAGTTCGGGGGCGGTCTTTAATGAAAAACTGTTTTTT
CSASSGAVFNEKLFF
>TRBV5-1|many|TRBJ2-7|TRBD1
TGCGCCAGCAGCACAACTTCGACAGGGCTCGACGAGCAGTACTTC
CASSTTSTGLDEQYF
>TRBV24-1|NA|TRBJ2-3|TRBD1
TGTGCCACCAGTGACACAGGGGGTGCGGCAGATACGCAGTATTTT
CATSDTGGAADTQYF
>TRBV28|NA|TRBJ2-1|TRBD2
TGTGCCAGCAGGACAAGCGGGGGACCCTACAATGAGCAGTTCTTC
CASRTSGGPYNEQFF
>TRBV20-1|few|TRBJ1-2|NA
TGCAGTGCTAGACTCCCGGGCCTGAACCCTCCTGGCTACACCTTC
CSARLPGLNPPGYTF
>TRBV6-5|few|TRBJ2-1|NA
TGTGCCAGCATGAAGGATCGTCGGTACAATGAGCAGTTCTTC
CASMKDRRYNEQFF
>TRBV6-6|NA|TRBJ2-7|NA
TGTGCCAGCAGCCATATGACAGGATCCTACGAGCAGTACTTC
CASSHMTGSYEQYF
>TRBV2|NA|TRBJ1-1|NA
TGTGCCAGCAGTGTCTCAGTTCGGGGGACTGAAGCTTTCTTT
CASSVSVRGTEAFF